This T cell receptor (beta chain) was captured by sequencing in a study of blood T cell repertoires in COVID-19. Study-level background: Acute and convalescent COVID-19 specimens originated in the United States, Italy and Spain. Sample material is recorded as cDNA or gDNA derived from T cells, B-cell-depleted T cells, or PBMCs.

The authors' processing: Scientists estimated how many nucleated cells there were by amplifying reference gene primers. The assay was immunoSEQ multiplex PCR, and TCRdb's table has in-frame clones only and misses some. That table gives V, J and clone size, and the DNA gave D and trimming. Of 130,000 or so clones in the sample, around four fifths were seen once. CDR3 length: 10 amino acids. CDR1 is DFQATT, CDR2 SNEGSKA, per germline (reference sequence). V lost 7 bases, J lost 6 bases, and 6 bases lay in between. The sequencing input was peripheral blood. V gene TRBV20-1 combines with J gene TRBJ1-4, with unresolved D. The TCR originated in a human donor in a cohort sampled during active COVID-19. CDR3 coding DNA: TGCAGTGTTCCAGATGAAAAACTGTTTTTT. It specifies CSVPDEKLFF.